This TCR beta chain was sequenced in a study of blood T cell repertoires in COVID-19. For the study at large: Material from acute and convalescent COVID-19 was sourced from the United States, Italy and Spain.

Authors' analysis steps: Reference gene primer amplification in the assay estimated nucleated cell counts. Generated by immunoSEQ multiplex PCR, the TCRdb table keeps only in-frame clones and is missing some. V and J calls and clone size come straight from that table; D and trimming were deduced from the DNA. The sample records 240,000 or so clones, more than 70% being singletons. Germline V lookup: CDR1 KGHSH, CDR2 LQKENI. The CDR3 extends over 18 amino acids. The V and J ends lost 3 bases and 1 base, in that order; junction bases with no gene match: 9. The sample was peripheral blood. The gene calls are TRBV18 and TRBJ2-7, with 13 nucleotides matching TRBD2. The source of this sequence is a woman aged 40-49 years who had recovered from COVID-19. CDR3: CASSPADPLAGGSYEQYV. CDR3 DNA: TGTGCCAGCTCACCCGCCGACCCACTAGCGGGAGGGTCCTACGAGCAGTACGTC.